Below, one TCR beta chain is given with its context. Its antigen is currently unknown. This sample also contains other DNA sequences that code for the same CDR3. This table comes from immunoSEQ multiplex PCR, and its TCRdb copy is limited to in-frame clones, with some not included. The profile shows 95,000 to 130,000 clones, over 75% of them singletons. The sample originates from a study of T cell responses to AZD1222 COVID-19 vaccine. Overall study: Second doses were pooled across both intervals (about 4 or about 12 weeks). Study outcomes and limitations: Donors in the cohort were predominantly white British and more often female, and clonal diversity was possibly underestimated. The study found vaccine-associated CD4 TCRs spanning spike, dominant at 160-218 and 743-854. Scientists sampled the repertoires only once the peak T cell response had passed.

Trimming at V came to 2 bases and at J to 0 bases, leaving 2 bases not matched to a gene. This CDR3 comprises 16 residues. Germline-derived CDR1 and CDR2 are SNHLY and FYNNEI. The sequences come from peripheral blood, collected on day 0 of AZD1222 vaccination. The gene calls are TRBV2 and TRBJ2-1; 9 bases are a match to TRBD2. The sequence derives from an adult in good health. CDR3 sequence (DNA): TGTGCCAGCAGTGAAACTAGCGGGTCCTCCTACAATGAGCAGTTCTTC. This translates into CASSETSGSSYNEQFF.